The 16 T cell receptor beta chains given below trace back to one sample, sequenced in a study of cytomegalovirus exposure and HLA in healthy donors. It was with 60 Vbeta and 13 Jbeta primers that the PCR ran. Generated by immunoSEQ multiplex PCR, the TCRdb table keeps only in-frame clones and is missing some. The sample contains more than 150,000 clones, roughly 78% of which appear only once. Specimen: PBMCs. These receptors came from a woman aged 25 to 45 in good health and CMV-seronegative.

The chain couples TRBV5-6 to TRBJ1-2, with a possible D match to TRBD1 (6 bases). This CDR3 has 14 residues. Germline loops: CDR1 SGHDT, CDR2 YYEEEE. With 0 bases removed from V and 6 bases from J, the gap between germline ends came to 12 bases. CDR3: CASSLAGRGHGYTF. The CDR3, as DNA: TGTGCCAGCAGCTTGGCTGGCAGGGGACATGGCTACACCTTC.

This clone has just one count. The chain joins TRBV6-1 to TRBJ1-2; the D is unclear. From germline, CDR1 is MNHNS and CDR2 SASEGT. CDR3 length equals 14 residues. The ends were cut back, 6 bases at V and 3 bases at J, with 14 bases in the middle. This CDR3 is CASRGDWRDYGYTF. Here the CDR3 DNA reads TGTGCCAGCAGGGGAGACTGGAGAGACTATGGCTACACCTTC.

This clone was observed once. The gene calls are TRBV6-1 and TRBJ1-6, with a possible D match to TRBD1 (5 bases). The V gene lost 0 bases and the J gene lost 4 bases, with 10 bases spanning the gap. The CDR3 extends over 16 amino acids. Germline V gene lookup returns CDR1 MNHNS and CDR2 SASEGT. CDR3 protein: CASSEARGVYNSPLHF. CDR3 nucleotides: TGTGCCAGCAGTGAAGCGCGGGGGGTGTATAATTCACCCCTCCACTTT.

Of note for this clone: A junction end diverges from the germline sequence, so it may reflect a read error. V gene TRBV6-5 combines with J gene TRBJ1-3; D gene uncertain. Germline assignment: CDR1 MNHEY and CDR2 SVGAGI. The CDR3 runs 16 residues. This CDR3 reads CASSYSLTSSGNTIYF. As DNA, the CDR3 is TGTGCCAGCAGCTACTCCCTGACAAGCTCTGGAAACACCATATATTTT.

This clone was counted a few times. The J gene is TRBJ2-7, the V gene TRBV27; tentative D call: TRBD1 (5 bases). V shed 0 bases and J shed 0 bases, with 12 bases lying between them. The CDR3 loop spans 16 amino acids. Germline CDR1 reads MNHEY; CDR2 reads SMNVEV (reference sequence). The CDR3 bases are TGTGCCAGCAGTTTATCGGGGCCAAGATACTCCTACGAGCAGTACTTC. Translating it yields CASSLSGPRYSYEQYF.

V gene TRBV28 combines with J gene TRBJ1-2; TRBD1 matches at 10 bases. This CDR3 contains 14 residues. CDR1 is MDHEN and CDR2 is SYDVKM in the germline V gene. Germline trimming cut 4 bases from V and 3 bases from J; bases unmatched to any gene: 2. CDR3 sequence: CASSWGQGYYGYTF. CDR3 coding DNA: TGTGCCAGCAGTTGGGGACAGGGGTACTATGGCTACACCTTC.

The chain is built from TRBV2 and TRBJ1-2; 8 nucleotides agree with TRBD1. This CDR3 is 15 amino acids long. V shed 0 bases, J shed 8 bases, and the junction held 8 bases outside the gene matches. Germline assignment: CDR1 SNHLY and CDR2 FYNNEI. The CDR3 DNA reads TGTGCCAGCAGTGAAGCGCTTCGGACAGGGTCGGGCTACACCTTC. This sequence encodes CASSEALRTGSGYTF. Full variable domain (outside the CDR3, taken from reference TRBV2 and TRBJ1-2): EPEVTQTPSHQVTQMGQEVILRCVPISNHLYFYWYRQILGQKVEFLVSFYNNEISEKSEIFDDQFSVERPDGSNFTLKIRSTKLEDSAMYFCASSEALRTGSGYTFGSGTRLTVV.

The V and J genes are TRBV4-1 and TRBJ1-4, with D maybe TRBD1 (5 bases). V was trimmed by 3 bases and J by 2 bases, leaving 16 bases between them. The germline V gene has CDR1 MGHRA and CDR2 YSYEKL. CDR3 size: 17 residues. CDR3 loop: CASSQANMGGTNEKLFF. Here the CDR3 DNA reads TGCGCCAGCAGCCAGGCTAACATGGGGGGTACTAATGAAAAACTGTTTTTT.

The chain is built from TRBV18 and TRBJ1-3; D is uncertain. Per germline, CDR1 KGHSH and CDR2 LQKENI. This CDR3 is 13 amino acids long. Trimming left V 7 bases short and J 0 bases short, with 7 bases between. The CDR3 sequence: CASLLNSGNTIYF. CDR3 coding DNA: TGTGCCAGCTTACTTAACTCTGGAAACACCATATATTTT.

The V and J genes are TRBV4-2 and TRBJ1-4; D is unresolved. Trimming left V 8 bases short and J 8 bases short, with 6 bases between. The germline CDR1 and CDR2 sequences are LGHNA and YNFKEQ. The CDR3 is made up of 10 amino acids. Here the CDR3 reads CASGGEKLFF. The CDR3 DNA reads TGTGCCAGCGGAGGAGAAAAACTGTTTTTT.

CDR3 in DNA: TGCAGCGTCACCTCGTCTAGCGGGGGGTACAATGAGCAGTTCTTC. Its translation: CSVTSSSGGYNEQFF. The chain employs TRBV29-1 and TRBJ2-1; 11 nucleotides agree with TRBD2. Trimming removed 6 bases from V and 4 bases from J; junction bases left unmatched: 8. Germline V gene lookup returns CDR1 SQVTM and CDR2 ANQGSEA. The CDR3 loop spans 15 amino acids.

This chain connects TRBV30 to TRBJ1-1; D is unclear. CDR1 GTSNPN and CDR2 SVGIG come from the germline V gene (reference sequence). V was shortened by 4 bases and J by 5 bases, with 14 bases between the two germline ends. This CDR3 is 13 amino acids long. DNA of the CDR3: TGTGCCTGGATTCTAGGCCGGAGGACTGAAGCTTTCTTT. Amino acids: CAWILGRRTEAFF.

The count of this clone is one. V gene TRBV4-3 combines with J gene TRBJ1-3; no clear D gene. Germline assignment: CDR1 LGHNA and CDR2 YSLEER. V was pared by 3 bases and J by 0 bases, with 15 bases between. The CDR3 extends over 17 amino acids. CDR3 sequence: CASSQGGGVSSGNTIYF. CDR3 sequence (DNA): TGCGCCAGCAGCCAGGGAGGTGGGGTGAGCTCTGGAAACACCATATATTTT.

This clone was recorded many times. The V gene is TRBV4-2, the J gene TRBJ2-7; 9 nucleotides agree with TRBD1. Trimming at V came to 1 base and at J to 1 base, leaving 8 bases not matched to a gene. This CDR3 contains 17 residues. Germline assignment: CDR1 LGHNA and CDR2 YNFKEQ. For the CDR3, the DNA is TGTGCCAGCAGCCAAGGGTCATTGGGACAGGGATCCTACGAGCAGTACTTC. As protein: CASSQGSLGQGSYEQYF.

The J gene is TRBJ1-1, the V gene TRBV30; D is uncertain. Germline V gene data show CDR1 as GTSNPN and CDR2 as SVGIG (reference sequence). This CDR3 contains 13 residues. Trimming stripped 2 bases from V and 6 bases from J, with 13 bases between. The CDR3 DNA reads as TGTGCCTGGAGTACCGGGTATGGCGCTGAAGCTTTCTTT. Protein product: CAWSTGYGAEAFF.

This chain uses TRBV18 with TRBJ1-1, with 11 nucleotides matching TRBD1. CDR3 size: 15 residues. J lost 5 bases, V lost 3 bases, and 5 bases had no gene match. Germline CDR1 reads KGHSH; CDR2 reads LQKENI. DNA for the CDR3: TGTGCCAGCTCACCCAAGGGACAGGGGGAGACTGAAGCTTTCTTT. It specifies CASSPKGQGETEAFF.